What follows are 13 T cell receptor beta chains derived from one specimen sequenced in a study of blood T cell repertoires in COVID-19. The repertoire was sequenced with immunoSEQ multiplex PCR; TCRdb's copy has only in-frame clones and lacks some. The table has 200,000 or so clones, about nine tenths seen once; the top ten hold approximately 2.1%. Sequencing was done on a sample of peripheral blood. These receptors were obtained from a man between 65 and 85 years old with active or convalescent COVID-19.

This chain connects TRBV11-3 to TRBJ2-2, with 8 bases matching TRBD2. The V gene end was trimmed by 0 bases and the J gene end by 5 bases; junction bases not matched to a gene: 5. The CDR3 extends over 16 amino acids. Germline loops: CDR1 SGHNT, CDR2 YENEEA. CDR3 sequence (DNA): TGTGCCAGCAGCTTAGAACTTAGCGGGGTGACCGGGGAGCTGTTTTTT. This translates into CASSLELSGVTGELFF.

The table lists this clone with a count of one. The genes are TRBV14 and TRBJ1-3, with D perhaps TRBD1 (6 bases). Germline CDR1 reads SGHDN; CDR2 reads FVKESK. The CDR3 consists of 16 residues. Trimming removed 3 bases at V and 0 bases at J, with 12 bases between. CDR3 nucleotides: TGTGCCAGCAGCCAGATGGGACACGACTCTGGAAACACCATATATTTT. Protein sequence: CASSQMGHDSGNTIYF.

This sequence joins TRBV6-5 and TRBJ2-4; 8 nucleotides line up with TRBD1. V lost 7 bases to trimming and J lost 5 bases; unmatched junction nucleotides: 4. Looked up from germline, CDR1 is MNHEY and CDR2 is SVGAGI. The CDR3 extends over 13 amino acids. The CDR3 DNA follows: TGTGCCAGCACCGGACAGGGACAAAACATTCAGTACTTC. Translated, it gives CASTGQGQNIQYF.

The rearrangement links TRBV5-1 to TRBJ2-2; D gene ambiguous. Germline-derived CDR1 and CDR2 are SGHRS and YFSETQ. The length of the CDR3 is 15 residues. V dropped 5 bases and J dropped 6 bases, with 17 bases sitting between them. CDR3 loop: CASRSRGGSAGELFF. Written as DNA, the CDR3 is TGCGCCAGCAGGAGTAGAGGTGGTAGTGCCGGGGAGCTGTTTTTT.

Concerning this clone itself: Other DNA sequences in this sample translate to the same CDR3. The chain is built from TRBV5-4 and TRBJ2-1, with 9 bases lining up with TRBD2. This CDR3 has 15 residues. Germline assignment: CDR1 SGHNT and CDR2 YYREEE (reference sequence). V dropped 2 bases and J dropped 4; count of bases not matched to a gene: 4. CDR3 sequence: CASSLSGRSYNEQFF. CDR3 DNA sequence: TGTGCCAGCAGCTTAAGCGGGAGGTCTTACAATGAGCAGTTCTTC.

This clone was counted once. This chain joins TRBV29-1 and TRBJ2-1; 12 bases fit TRBD2. This CDR3 spans 16 amino acids. The germline CDR1 and CDR2 sequences are SQVTM and ANQGSEA. J gave up 12 bases and V 3 bases, and 15 bases lay outside the gene matches. Written as DNA, the CDR3 is TGCAGCGTTGAGTGGTCAATAGGACTAGCGGGAAGTCCGCAGTTCTTC. It yields the protein CSVEWSIGLAGSPQFF.

The chain joins TRBV7-8 to TRBJ2-2; tentatively, D is TRBD1 (5 bases). The V end lost 3 bases, the J end lost 3 bases, and 11 bases lay between the germline ends. Germline V CDR1 and CDR2: SGHVS, FQNEAQ. This CDR3 is built from 15 residues. The CDR3 reads CASSFIIRDTGELFF. CDR3 sequence (DNA): TGTGCCAGCAGCTTTATCATCAGGGACACCGGGGAGCTGTTTTTT.

In this sample, this clone turned up once. This chain joins TRBV4-3 and TRBJ2-1; TRBD2 aligns across 7 bases. Germline V gene lookup returns CDR1 LGHNA and CDR2 YSLEER. Trimming took 1 base from V and 3 from J; bases not matched to a gene: 9. The CDR3 length is 17 residues. CDR3 sequence: CASSQALYRGVYNEQFF. The CDR3 nucleotides read TGCGCCAGCAGCCAAGCCCTCTACCGGGGGGTCTACAATGAGCAGTTCTTC.

This chain joins TRBV10-3 and TRBJ1-1; D is possibly TRBD1 (5 bases). Trimming cost V 11 bases and J 8 bases, with 21 bases left between them. This CDR3 comprises 13 residues. Germline V CDR1 and CDR2: ENHRY, SYGVKD. The CDR3 loop reads CAHTDSTGGEAFF. The CDR3 nucleotides are TGTGCCCACACTGACAGCACGGGAGGGGAAGCTTTCTTT.

The rearrangement uses TRBV7-9 and TRBJ2-7; 10 bases line up with TRBD2. The trim removed 5 bases at V and 2 bases at J, leaving 3 bases unmatched. This CDR3 has 14 residues. Germline CDR1 and CDR2: SEHNR and FQNEAQ (reference sequence). As DNA, the CDR3 is TGTGCCAGCAGCAAGAGCGGGGGGGCCTACGAGCAGTACTTC. It translates to CASSKSGGAYEQYF.

The chain links TRBV7-2 to TRBJ2-3; D remains ambiguous. This CDR3 contains 18 residues. Trimming pared 2 bases from V and 1 base from J, leaving 19 bases between. CDR1 SGHTA and CDR2 FQGNSA come from the germline V gene. In DNA, the CDR3 is TGTGCCAGCAGCTTATATTGGCGGCTAGGAGAGGGCACAGATACGCAGTATTTT. Protein: CASSLYWRLGEGTDTQYF. Drawing the rest from reference TRBV7-2 and TRBJ2-3, the complete variable domain is GAGVSQSPSNKVTEKGKDVELRCDPISGHTALYWYRQSLGQGLEFLIYFQGNSAPDKSGLPSDRFSAERTGGSVSTLTIQRTQQEDSAVYLCASSLYWRLGEGTDTQYFGPGTRLTVL.

This clone is a singleton in its sample. The rearrangement uses TRBV4-1 and TRBJ2-7, with D possibly TRBD1 on 5 matching bases. Deletions cut 1 base from V and 2 bases from J, with 18 bases between. The CDR3 runs 17 residues. Germline V CDR1 and CDR2: MGHRA, YSYEKL. DNA of the CDR3: TGCGCCAGCAGCCAAGGGCAGGGCAACTCCCACACCTACGAGCAGTACTTC. It translates to CASSQGQGNSHTYEQYF.

This chain joins TRBV7-9 and TRBJ2-7; maybe TRBD1 (5 bases). Looked up from germline, CDR1 is SEHNR and CDR2 is FQNEAQ (reference sequence). V lost 1 base and J lost 5, with 9 bases in between. This CDR3 is 13 amino acids long. The CDR3 region has the DNA TGTGCCAGCAGCTTAGGTGCAGGGAACGAGCAGTACTTC. Its translation: CASSLGAGNEQYF.